The sequence of this T cell receptor beta chain was determined in a study of cytomegalovirus exposure and HLA in healthy donors. Study background: As an earlier analysis found, roughly 170 million T cells yielded 117 million unique TCR beta sequences.

The PCR used 60 Vbeta and 13 Jbeta primers. The table came from immunoSEQ multiplex PCR; TCRdb's copy has only in-frame clones and leaves some out. The sample records 55,000 to 70,000 clones, just over 85% being singletons. Germline V CDR1 and CDR2: MDHEN, SYDVKM. CDR3 length equals 18 residues. The V end was cut by 5 bases, the J end by 1 base, with 21 bases between. As to this clone: The antigen is unknown.

Whole-study findings and limits: Per a prior analysis, the majority of TCR beta V segments were productive roughly 90% or roughly 30% of the time. Analysis was carried out at a later point, and it linked a missense DCLRE1C variant to TCR beta V- and J-gene trimming.

Likely unrecorded immune exposures existed in these nominally healthy donors. Source material: PBMCs. The J gene is TRBJ2-1, the V gene TRBV28, with D perhaps matching TRBD1 (7 bases). The sequence was collected from a woman aged 30 to 39 in good health and CMV-seronegative. CDR3 in amino acids: CASSPIGGRQGSYNEQFF. The CDR3 DNA follows: TGTGCCAGCAGTCCGATCGGGGGTAGACAGGGTTCCTACAATGAGCAGTTCTTC.